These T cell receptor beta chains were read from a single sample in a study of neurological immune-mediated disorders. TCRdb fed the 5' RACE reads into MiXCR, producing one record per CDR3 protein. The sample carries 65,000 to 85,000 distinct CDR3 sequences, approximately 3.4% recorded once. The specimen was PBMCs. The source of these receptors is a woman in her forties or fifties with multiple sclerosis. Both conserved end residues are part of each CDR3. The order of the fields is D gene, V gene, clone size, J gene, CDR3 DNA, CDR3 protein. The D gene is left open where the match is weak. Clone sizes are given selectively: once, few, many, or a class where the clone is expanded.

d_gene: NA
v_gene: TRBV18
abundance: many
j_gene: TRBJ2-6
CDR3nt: TGTGCCAGCTCACCAGTGAGCTCTGGGGCCAACGTCCTGACTTTC
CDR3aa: CASSPVSSGANVLTF

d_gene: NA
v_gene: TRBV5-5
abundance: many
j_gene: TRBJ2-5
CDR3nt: TGTGCCAGCAGCTCCTGGACAGCCTTGGAGACCCAGTACTTC
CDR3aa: CASSSWTALETQYF

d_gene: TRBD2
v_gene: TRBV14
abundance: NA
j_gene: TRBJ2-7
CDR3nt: TGTGCCAGCAGCCAAGGGACTAGGTTTGGCGAGCAGTACTTC
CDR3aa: CASSQGTRFGEQYF

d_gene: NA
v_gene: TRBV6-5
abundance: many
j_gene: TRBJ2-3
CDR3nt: TGTGCCAGCAGTTACTCGACGGGGGGCCTGGGGGATACGCAGTATTTT
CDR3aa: CASSYSTGGLGDTQYF

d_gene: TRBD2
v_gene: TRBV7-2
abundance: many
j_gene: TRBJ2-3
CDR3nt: TGTGCCAGCAGCTTAACACTAGCGAGGAGCACAGATACGCAGTATTTT
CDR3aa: CASSLTLARSTDTQYF

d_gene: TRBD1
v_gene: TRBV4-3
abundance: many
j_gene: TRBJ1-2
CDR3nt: TGCGCCAGCAGCCAGCCCGGACAGGGGGCCGGTGGCTACACCTTC
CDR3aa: CASSQPGQGAGGYTF

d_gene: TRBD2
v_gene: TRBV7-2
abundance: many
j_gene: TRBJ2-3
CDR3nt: TGTGCCAGCAGCTTATTAGGGATAGCGGGCGACACAGATACGCAGTATTTT
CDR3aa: CASSLLGIAGDTDTQYF

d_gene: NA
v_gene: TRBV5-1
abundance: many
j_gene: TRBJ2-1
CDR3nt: TGCGCCAGCAGCTCCCCTGGGAGAGATGAGCAGTTCTTC
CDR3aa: CASSSPGRDEQFF

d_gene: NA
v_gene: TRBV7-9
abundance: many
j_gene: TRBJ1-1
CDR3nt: TGTGCCAGCAGCTTGTTCGACAGAAACACTGAAGCTTTCTTT
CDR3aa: CASSLFDRNTEAFF

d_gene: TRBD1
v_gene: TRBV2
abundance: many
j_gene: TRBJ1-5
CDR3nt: TGTGCCAGCAGTGAGGGGCAGGGGGAACAGCCCCAGCATTTT
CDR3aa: CASSEGQGEQPQHF

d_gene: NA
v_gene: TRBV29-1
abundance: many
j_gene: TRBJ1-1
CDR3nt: TGCAGCGTTGGTTCCTCACACACTGAAGCTTTCTTT
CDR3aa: CSVGSSHTEAFF

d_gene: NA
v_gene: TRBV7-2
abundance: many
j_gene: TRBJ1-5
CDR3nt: TGTGCCAGCAGCCCGGCTGGCAATCAGCCCCAGCATTTT
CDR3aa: CASSPAGNQPQHF

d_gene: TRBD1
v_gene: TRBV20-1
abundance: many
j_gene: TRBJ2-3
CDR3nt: TGCAGTGCCCCAAATCAGGGGGCAACAGATACGCAGTATTTT
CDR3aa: CSAPNQGATDTQYF

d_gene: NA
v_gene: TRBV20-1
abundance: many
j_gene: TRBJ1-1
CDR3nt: TGCAGTGCTAGCCCGGACAGTAACACTGAAGCTTTCTTT
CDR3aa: CSASPDSNTEAFF

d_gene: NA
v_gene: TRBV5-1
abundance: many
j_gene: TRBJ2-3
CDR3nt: TGCGCCAGCAGCTTGTGGGAAGTTAGCACAGATACGCAGTATTTT
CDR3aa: CASSLWEVSTDTQYF

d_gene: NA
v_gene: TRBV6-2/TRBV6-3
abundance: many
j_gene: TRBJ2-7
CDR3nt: TGTGCCAGCAGTCCACAATACAGGGCCTACGAGCAGTACTTC
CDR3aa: CASSPQYRAYEQYF

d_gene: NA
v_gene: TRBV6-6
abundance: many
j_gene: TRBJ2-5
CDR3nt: TGTGCCAGCAGTTATCGTGCCCCGGGGGAGACCCAGTACTTC
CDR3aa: CASSYRAPGETQYF

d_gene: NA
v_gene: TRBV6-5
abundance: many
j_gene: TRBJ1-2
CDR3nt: TGTGCCAGCAGTTCGGGGTACGAGGGAACCAACTATGGCTACACCTTC
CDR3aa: CASSSGYEGTNYGYTF

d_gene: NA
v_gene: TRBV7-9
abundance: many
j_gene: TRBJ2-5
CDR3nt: TGTGCCAGCAGCTTAATCGGAACTCAAGAGACCCAGTACTTC
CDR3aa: CASSLIGTQETQYF

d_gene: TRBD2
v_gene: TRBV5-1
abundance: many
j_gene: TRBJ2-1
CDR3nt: TGCGCCAGCAGCTTGAAGATTAGCGGGAGCGATGAGCAGTTCTTC
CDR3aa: CASSLKISGSDEQFF

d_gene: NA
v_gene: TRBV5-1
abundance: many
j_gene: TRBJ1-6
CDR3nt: TGCGCCAGCAGCTTGACAGAAAGTTCACCCCTCCACTTT
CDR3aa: CASSLTESSPLHF

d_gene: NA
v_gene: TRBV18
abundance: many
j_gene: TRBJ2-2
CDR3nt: TGTGCCAGCTCACCTGTCAAGGGCCCCGGGGAGCTGTTTTTT
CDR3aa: CASSPVKGPGELFF

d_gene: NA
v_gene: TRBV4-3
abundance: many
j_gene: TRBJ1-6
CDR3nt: TGCGCCAGCAGCCAAGGGACAGATAATTCACCCCTCCACTTT
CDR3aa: CASSQGTDNSPLHF

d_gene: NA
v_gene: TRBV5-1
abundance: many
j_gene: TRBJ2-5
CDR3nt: TGCGCCAGCAGCATAGCGGCGACAGGAAGGTACCAAGAGACCCAGTACTTC
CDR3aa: CASSIAATGRYQETQYF

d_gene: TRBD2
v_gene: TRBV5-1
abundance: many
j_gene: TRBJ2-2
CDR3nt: TGCGCCAGTGCCGGGACTAGCGGAAACACCGGGGAGCTGTTTTTT
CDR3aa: CASAGTSGNTGELFF

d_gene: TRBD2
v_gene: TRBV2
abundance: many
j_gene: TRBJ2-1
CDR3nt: TGTGCCAGCAGCGCAAAGGTGGCGGGAGGGCCGGGAAATGAGCAGTTCTTC
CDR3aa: CASSAKVAGGPGNEQFF

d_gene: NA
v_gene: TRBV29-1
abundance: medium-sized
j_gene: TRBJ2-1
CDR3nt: TGCAGCGTCACCGTCGGGGGTGGGTACAATGAGCAGTTCTTC
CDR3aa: CSVTVGGGYNEQFF

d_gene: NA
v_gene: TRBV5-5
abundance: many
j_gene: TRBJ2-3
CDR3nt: TGTGCCAGCAGCTACTCTGGGACAGATACGCAGTATTTT
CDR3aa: CASSYSGTDTQYF

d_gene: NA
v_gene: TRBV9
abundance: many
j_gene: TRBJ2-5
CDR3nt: TGTGCCAGCAGCGTTTTAGGGGCGGGATCCCAGGAGACCCAGTACTTC
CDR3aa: CASSVLGAGSQETQYF

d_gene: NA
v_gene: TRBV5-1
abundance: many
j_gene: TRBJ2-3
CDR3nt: TGCGCCAGCAGCCCTGACTCGAGCACAGATACGCAGTATTTT
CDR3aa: CASSPDSSTDTQYF

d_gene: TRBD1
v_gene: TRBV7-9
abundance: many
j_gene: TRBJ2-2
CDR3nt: TGTGCCAGCAGCCTCTCGACAGGGGTCAACGGGGAGCTGTTTTTT
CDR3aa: CASSLSTGVNGELFF

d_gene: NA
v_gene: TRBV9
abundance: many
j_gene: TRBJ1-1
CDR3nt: TGTGCCAGCAGCGTTGGGGGGCCGAACACTGAAGCTTTCTTT
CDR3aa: CASSVGGPNTEAFF

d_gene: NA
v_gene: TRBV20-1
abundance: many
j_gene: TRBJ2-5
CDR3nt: TGCAGTGCTAGGTCCCTGGGGGGAGTGGGGACCCAGTACTTC
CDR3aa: CSARSLGGVGTQYF

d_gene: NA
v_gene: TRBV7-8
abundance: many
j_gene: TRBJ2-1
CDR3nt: TGTGCCAGCAGCCGCGGGACCGGTTACAATGAGCAGTTCTTC
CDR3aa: CASSRGTGYNEQFF

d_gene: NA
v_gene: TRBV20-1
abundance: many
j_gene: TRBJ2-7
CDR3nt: TGCAGTGCTAGCCAGCAGTTAAACTCCTACGAGCAGTACTTC
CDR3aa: CSASQQLNSYEQYF

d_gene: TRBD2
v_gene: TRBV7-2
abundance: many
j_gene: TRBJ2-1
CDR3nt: TGTGCCAGCAGCTTAGAGGGGACTAGCAATTTGGCCTCTCTCAATGAGCAGTTCTTC
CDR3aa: CASSLEGTSNLASLNEQFF

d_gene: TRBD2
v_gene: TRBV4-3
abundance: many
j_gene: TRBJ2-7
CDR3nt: TGCGCCAGCAGTAGAACTAGCGGGGGTCACTACGAGCAGTACTTC
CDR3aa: CASSRTSGGHYEQYF

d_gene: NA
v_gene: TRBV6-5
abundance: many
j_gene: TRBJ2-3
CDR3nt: TGTGCCAGCAGTTTCATAGATACGCAGTATTTT
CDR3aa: CASSFIDTQYF

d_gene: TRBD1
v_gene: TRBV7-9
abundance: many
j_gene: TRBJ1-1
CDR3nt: TGTGCCAGCAGCTTTATCCAGGGGGGAGCTGAAGCTTTCTTT
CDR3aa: CASSFIQGGAEAFF

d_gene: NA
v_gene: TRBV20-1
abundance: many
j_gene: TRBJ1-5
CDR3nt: TGCAGTGCTAGAGTCGGGCCGGCGGGGGTTCAGCCCCAGCATTTT
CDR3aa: CSARVGPAGVQPQHF

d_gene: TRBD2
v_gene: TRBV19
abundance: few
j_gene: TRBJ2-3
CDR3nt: TGTGCCTCCTCCGGACTAGCGGGGACAGATACGCAGTATTTT
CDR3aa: CASSGLAGTDTQYF

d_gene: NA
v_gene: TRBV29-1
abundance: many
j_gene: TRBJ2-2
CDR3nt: TGCAGCGCGCATACGACCGGGACAAGAAACACCGGGGAGCTGTTTTTT
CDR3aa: CSAHTTGTRNTGELFF

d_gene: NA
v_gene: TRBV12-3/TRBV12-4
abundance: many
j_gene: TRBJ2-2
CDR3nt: TGTGCCAGCAGAAACACCGGGCCTATGAACACCGGGGAGCTGTTTTTT
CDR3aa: CASRNTGPMNTGELFF

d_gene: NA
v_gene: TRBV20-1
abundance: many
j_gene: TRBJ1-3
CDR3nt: TGCAGTGCTTTCGGGCGGACTGGAAACACCATATATTTT
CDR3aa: CSAFGRTGNTIYF

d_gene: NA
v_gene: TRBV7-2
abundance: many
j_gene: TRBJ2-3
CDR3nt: TGTGCCAGCAGCTCGGGGCCGGAAAGTACGCAGTATTTT
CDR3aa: CASSSGPESTQYF

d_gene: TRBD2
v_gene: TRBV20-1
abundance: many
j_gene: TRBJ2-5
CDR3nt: TGCAGTGCTAGAGCTCGGCTAGCGGCAAAAGAGACCCAGTACTTC
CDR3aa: CSARARLAAKETQYF

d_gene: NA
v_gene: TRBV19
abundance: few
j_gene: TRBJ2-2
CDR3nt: TGTGCCAGTAGTAACCAGCCGAACACCGGGGAGCTGTTTTTT
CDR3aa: CASSNQPNTGELFF

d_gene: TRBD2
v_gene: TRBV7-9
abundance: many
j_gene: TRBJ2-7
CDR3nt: TGTGCCAGCAGTCGACTAGCGGGGCCGGCCTACGAGCAGTACTTC
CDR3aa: CASSRLAGPAYEQYF

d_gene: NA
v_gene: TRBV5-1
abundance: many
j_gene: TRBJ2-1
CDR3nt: TGCGCCAGCGGGGTCTTCGGGGGGCCCAACAATGAGCAGTTCTTC
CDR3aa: CASGVFGGPNNEQFF

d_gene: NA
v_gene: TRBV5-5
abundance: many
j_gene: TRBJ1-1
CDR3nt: TGTGCCAGCAGCTTGAAGGGGATACTAGTAGCGCCGAACACTGAAGCTTTCTTT
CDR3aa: CASSLKGILVAPNTEAFF

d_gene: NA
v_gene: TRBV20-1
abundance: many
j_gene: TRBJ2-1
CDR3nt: TGCAGTGCTAGAGCCGGGGCCAGGGGGGCCAATGAGCAGTTCTTC
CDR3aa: CSARAGARGANEQFF

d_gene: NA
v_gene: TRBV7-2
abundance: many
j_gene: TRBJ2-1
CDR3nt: TGTGCCAGCAGCCCCTCGGTGGGGGCCCACAATGAGCAGTTCTTC
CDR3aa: CASSPSVGAHNEQFF

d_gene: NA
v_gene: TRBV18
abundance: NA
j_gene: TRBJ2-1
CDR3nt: TGTGCCAGCTCACCACGGCAGAGAATTGAGCAGTTCTTC
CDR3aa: CASSPRQRIEQFF

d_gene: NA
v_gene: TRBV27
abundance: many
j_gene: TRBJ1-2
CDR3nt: TGTGCCAGCAGTTTGGGCAGGCTCTATGGCTACACCTTC
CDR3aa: CASSLGRLYGYTF